This T cell receptor beta chain was sequenced during a study of T cells in Graves' hyperthyroidism and ophthalmopathy. General study findings and limits: Most expanded thyroid clonotypes above 0.001 recurred in blood. Ophthalmopathy prediction by the model preceded onset by a median about 6.8 months.

The CDR3 regions of TCR beta were amplified from RNA transcripts. RT-PCR in the first round (using the HTBI primer set) targeted the TCR CDR3. TCRdb processed the multiplex PCR reads anew with MiXCR; each CDR3 protein has one entry. The table lists around 580,000 distinct CDR3 sequences, about 45% of them singletons. This clonotype was picked up many times. Its matching antigen is unknown. The CDR3 runs to 16 residues. V lost 1 base to trimming and J lost 0 bases, with 11 bases between them. Germline V lookup: CDR1 SGHRS, CDR2 YFSETQ. Patients were aged 18 to 65, had disease duration under 2 months, and had newly diagnosed hyperthyroidism. Together with thyroid ultrasound, orbital computed tomography, serum thyroxine and TRAb, clinical symptoms were used for diagnoses.

The clonotype comes from a woman aged 18-29 years with Graves' hyperthyroidism. The chain uses TRBV5-1 and TRBJ1-3; D unresolved. The sequenced material came from peripheral blood or thyroid tissue (not recorded which). CDR3 protein: CASSLMPPDSGNTIYF. DNA for the CDR3: TGCGCCAGCAGCTTGATGCCGCCAGACTCTGGAAACACCATATATTTT.